Below, 5 T cell receptor beta chains from the same sample are listed, as sequenced in a study of a mutant IDH1 vaccine in newly diagnosed glioma. Some clones are missing from TCRdb's copy, which holds only in-frame ones; the method was immunoSEQ multiplex PCR. The sample lists about 50,000 clones, about four fifths occurring once. Antigens of these TCRs are unknown. Stated time point: week 47, end of study. Doses comprised 300 ug of mutant IDH1 20-mer peptide each, plus topical imiquimod. The starting material was PBMCs, obtained from a glioma patient whose treatment included an IDH1 peptide vaccine. The receptors were gathered from a woman aged 30 to 39 with glioma. Some clones in this sample may be carry-over from other donors' samples.

This clone was detected only once. The chain combines TRBV10-3 with TRBJ2-7; TRBD1 matches 8 bases. V shed 6 bases and J 12 bases; nucleotides not matched to a gene: 13. Germline V gives CDR1 ENHRY, CDR2 SYGVKD. The CDR3 has 13 amino acids. CDR3 protein: CAISTRQGLAAYF. CDR3 nucleotides: TGTGCCATCAGCACCCGACAGGGGCTAGCCGCGTACTTC.

CDR3 residues: CASSLVGISTDTQYF. The CDR3 DNA reads as TGCGCCAGCAGCTTGGTAGGGATTAGCACAGATACGCAGTATTTT. The V call is TRBV5-1, the J call TRBJ2-3, with no clear D. The germline V gene encodes CDR1 SGHRS and CDR2 YFSETQ. CDR3 size: 15 residues. Trimming removed 0 bases at V and 0 bases at J, with 8 bases between.

The chain combines TRBV11-2 with TRBJ2-7; TRBD2 matches 7 bases. Unmatched junction bases numbered 3, after V lost 3 bases and J lost 7 bases. The CDR3 sequence is 12 residues long. In germline, CDR1 is SGHAT, CDR2 FQNNGV. CDR3 region: CASSFPGREQYF. CDR3 coding DNA: TGTGCCAGCAGCTTCCCCGGGAGGGAGCAGTACTTC. Complete variable domain (other parts from reference TRBV11-2 and TRBJ2-7): EAGVAQSPRYKIIEKRQSVAFWCNPISGHATLYWYQQILGQGPKLLIQFQNNGVVDDSQLPKDRFSAERLKGVDSTLKIQPAKLEDSAVYLCASSFPGREQYFGPGTRLTVT.

The chain employs TRBV7-9 and TRBJ1-5, with D perhaps TRBD1 (6 bases). Trimming pared 3 bases from V and 3 bases from J, leaving 9 bases between. Germline V gene sequence: CDR1 SEHNR, CDR2 FQNEAQ (reference sequence). The CDR3 is 14 amino acids. This chain's CDR3 is CASSFGGANQPQHF. The CDR3 DNA reads TGTGCCAGCAGCTTCGGGGGCGCCAATCAGCCCCAGCATTTT.

This chain's CDR3 is CASSPRKGLNTEAFF. CDR3 DNA sequence: TGTGCCAGCAGCCCTAGGAAGGGGCTGAACACTGAAGCTTTCTTT. The rearrangement links TRBV11-1 to TRBJ1-1, with D perhaps TRBD1 (5 bases). The V and J ends lost 5 bases and 0 bases respectively, with 13 bases between them. Germline V CDR1 and CDR2: SGHAT, FQDESV (reference sequence). The CDR3 spans 15 residues.